This T cell receptor beta chain was captured in a study of CD8 T cells in ankylosing spondylitis. Study-level results: The study identified a TCR beta motif of under 10 highly homologous variants that appeared characteristic of ankylosing spondylitis blood.

This CDR3 region has 19 residues. Germline CDR1 and CDR2: MDHEN and SYDVKM. The V gene end was trimmed by 3 bases and the J gene end by 0 bases; junction bases not matched to a gene: 13. In its sample, this clonotype was seen a few times. What it recognizes is unknown. TCRdb fed the 5' RACE reads into MiXCR, producing one record per CDR3 protein. The sample has about 750,000 distinct CDR3 sequences, roughly 19% seen once; the top ten hold 15% to 20%. This chain links TRBV28 with TRBJ2-1; 8 bases are a match to TRBD1. Sequencing was carried out using blood, either unsorted or a sorted T cell fraction (not recorded which). The receptor was derived from a male donor with ankylosing spondylitis. The CDR3 bases are TGTGCCAGCAGTTTCCCCGACAGGGGTCCTTTTAGCTCCTACAATGAGCAGTTCTTC. This sequence encodes CASSFPDRGPFSSYNEQFF.